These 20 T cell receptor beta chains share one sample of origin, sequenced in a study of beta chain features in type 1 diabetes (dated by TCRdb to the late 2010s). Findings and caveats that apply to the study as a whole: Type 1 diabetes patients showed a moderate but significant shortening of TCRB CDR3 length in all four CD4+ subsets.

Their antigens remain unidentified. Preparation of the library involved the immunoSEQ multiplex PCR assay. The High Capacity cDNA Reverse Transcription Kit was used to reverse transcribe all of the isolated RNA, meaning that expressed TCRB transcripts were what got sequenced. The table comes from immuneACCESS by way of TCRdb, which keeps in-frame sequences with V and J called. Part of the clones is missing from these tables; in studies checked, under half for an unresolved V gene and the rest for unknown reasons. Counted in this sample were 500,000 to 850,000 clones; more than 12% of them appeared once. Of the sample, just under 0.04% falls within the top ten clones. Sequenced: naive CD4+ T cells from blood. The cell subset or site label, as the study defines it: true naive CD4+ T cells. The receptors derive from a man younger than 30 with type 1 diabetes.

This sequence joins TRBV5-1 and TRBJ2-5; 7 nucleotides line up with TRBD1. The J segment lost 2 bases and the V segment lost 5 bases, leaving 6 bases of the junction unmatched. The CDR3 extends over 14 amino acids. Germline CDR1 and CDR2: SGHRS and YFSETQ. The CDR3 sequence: CASSDPGQQETQYF. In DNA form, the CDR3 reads TGCGCCAGCAGTGACCCGGGACAGCAAGAGACCCAGTACTTC.

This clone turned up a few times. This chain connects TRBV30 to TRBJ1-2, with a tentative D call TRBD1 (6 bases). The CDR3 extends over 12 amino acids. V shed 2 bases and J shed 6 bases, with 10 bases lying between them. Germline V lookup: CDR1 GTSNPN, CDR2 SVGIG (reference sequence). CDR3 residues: CAWSSRGHGYTF. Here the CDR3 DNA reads TGTGCCTGGAGTAGCAGGGGCCATGGCTACACCTTC.

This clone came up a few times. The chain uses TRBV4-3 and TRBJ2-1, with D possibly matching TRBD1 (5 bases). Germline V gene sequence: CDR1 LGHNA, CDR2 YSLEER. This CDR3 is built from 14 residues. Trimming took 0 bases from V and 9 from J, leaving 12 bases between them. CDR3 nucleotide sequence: TGCGCCAGCAGCCAAGAGGGGCGCGGCGCTGAGCAGTTCTTC. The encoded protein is CASSQEGRGAEQFF.

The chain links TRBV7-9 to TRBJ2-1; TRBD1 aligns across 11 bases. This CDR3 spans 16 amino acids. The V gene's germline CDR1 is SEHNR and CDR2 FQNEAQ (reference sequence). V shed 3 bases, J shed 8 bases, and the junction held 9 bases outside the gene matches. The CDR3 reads CASSFPDRGPGDEQFF. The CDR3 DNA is TGTGCCAGCAGCTTTCCGGACAGGGGGCCCGGGGATGAGCAGTTCTTC.

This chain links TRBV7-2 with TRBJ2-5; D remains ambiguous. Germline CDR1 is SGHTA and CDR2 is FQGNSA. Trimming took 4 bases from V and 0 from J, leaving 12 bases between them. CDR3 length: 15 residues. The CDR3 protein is CASSSFGVYQETQYF. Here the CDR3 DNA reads TGTGCCAGCAGCTCCTTTGGGGTGTACCAAGAGACCCAGTACTTC.

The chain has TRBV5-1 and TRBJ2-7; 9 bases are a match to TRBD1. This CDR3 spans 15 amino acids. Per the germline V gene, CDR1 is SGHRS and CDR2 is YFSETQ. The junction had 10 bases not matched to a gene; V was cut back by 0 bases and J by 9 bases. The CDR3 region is CASSLEYRGPTGQYF. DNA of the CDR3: TGCGCCAGCAGCTTGGAGTACAGGGGGCCTACGGGGCAGTACTTC.

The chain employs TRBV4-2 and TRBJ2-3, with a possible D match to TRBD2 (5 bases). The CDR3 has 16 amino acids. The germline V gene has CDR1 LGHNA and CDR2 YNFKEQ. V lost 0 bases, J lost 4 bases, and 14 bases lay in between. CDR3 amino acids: CASSQDLAHGADTQYF. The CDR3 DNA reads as TGTGCCAGCAGCCAAGACCTAGCTCATGGGGCAGATACGCAGTATTTT.

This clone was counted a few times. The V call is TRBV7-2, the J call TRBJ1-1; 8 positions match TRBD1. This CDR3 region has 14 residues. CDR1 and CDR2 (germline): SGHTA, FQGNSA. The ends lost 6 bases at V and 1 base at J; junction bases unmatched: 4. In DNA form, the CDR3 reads TGTGCCAGCAGGAGGGACAGGTCGAACACTGAAGCTTTCTTT. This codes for CASRRDRSNTEAFF.

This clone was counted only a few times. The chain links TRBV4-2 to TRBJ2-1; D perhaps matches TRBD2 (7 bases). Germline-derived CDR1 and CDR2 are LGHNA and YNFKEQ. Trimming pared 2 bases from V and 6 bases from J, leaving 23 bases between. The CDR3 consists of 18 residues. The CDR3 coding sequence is TGTGCCAGCAGCCAACCCCCGTCGGGGGCGGGGACTATCAATGAGCAGTTCTTC. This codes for CASSQPPSGAGTINEQFF.

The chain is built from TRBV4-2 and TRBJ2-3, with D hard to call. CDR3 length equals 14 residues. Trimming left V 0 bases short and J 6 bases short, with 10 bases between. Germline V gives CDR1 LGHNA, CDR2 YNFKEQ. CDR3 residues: CASSQDRNKDTQYF. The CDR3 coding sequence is TGTGCCAGCAGCCAAGATCGTAATAAGGATACGCAGTATTTT.

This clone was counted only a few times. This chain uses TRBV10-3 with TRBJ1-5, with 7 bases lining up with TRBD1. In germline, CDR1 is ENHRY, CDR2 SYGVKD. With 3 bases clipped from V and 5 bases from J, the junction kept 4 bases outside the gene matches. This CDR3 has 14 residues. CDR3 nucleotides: TGTGCCATCAGTGAAGGCACAGGGGATCAGCCCCAGCATTTT. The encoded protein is CAISEGTGDQPQHF.

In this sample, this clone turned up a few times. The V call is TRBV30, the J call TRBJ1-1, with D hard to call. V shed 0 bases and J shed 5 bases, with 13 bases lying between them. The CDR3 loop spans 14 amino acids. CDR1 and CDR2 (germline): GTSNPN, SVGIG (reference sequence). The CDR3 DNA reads TGTGCCTGGAGTGTAACGAGGGTCGGGACTGAAGCTTTCTTT. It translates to CAWSVTRVGTEAFF.

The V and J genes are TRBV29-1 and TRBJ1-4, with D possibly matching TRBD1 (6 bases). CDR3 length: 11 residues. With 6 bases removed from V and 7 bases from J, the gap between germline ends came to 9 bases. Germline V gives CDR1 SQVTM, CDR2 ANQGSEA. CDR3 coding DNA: TGCAGCGTCAGGGACATTGAAAAACTGTTTTTT. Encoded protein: CSVRDIEKLFF.

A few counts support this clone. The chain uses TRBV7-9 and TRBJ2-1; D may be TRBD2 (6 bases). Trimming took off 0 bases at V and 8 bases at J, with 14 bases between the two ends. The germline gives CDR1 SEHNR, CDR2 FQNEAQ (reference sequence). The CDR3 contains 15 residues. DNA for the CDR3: TGTGCCAGCAGCTTAGCCGCGGGGCCGAAGGATGAGCAGTTCTTC. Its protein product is CASSLAAGPKDEQFF. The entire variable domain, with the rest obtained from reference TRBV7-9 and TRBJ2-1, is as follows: DTGVSQNPRHKITKRGQNVTFRCDPISEHNRLYWYRQTLGQGPEFLTYFQNEAQLEKSRLLSDRFSAERPKGSFSTLEIQRTEQGDSAMYLCASSLAAGPKDEQFFGPGTRLTVL.

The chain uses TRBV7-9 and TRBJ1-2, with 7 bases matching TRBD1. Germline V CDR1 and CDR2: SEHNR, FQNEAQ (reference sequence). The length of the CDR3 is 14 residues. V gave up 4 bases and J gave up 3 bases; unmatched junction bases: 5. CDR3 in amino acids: CASSSTGPDYGYTF. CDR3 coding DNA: TGTGCCAGCAGCTCGACAGGGCCTGACTATGGCTACACCTTC.

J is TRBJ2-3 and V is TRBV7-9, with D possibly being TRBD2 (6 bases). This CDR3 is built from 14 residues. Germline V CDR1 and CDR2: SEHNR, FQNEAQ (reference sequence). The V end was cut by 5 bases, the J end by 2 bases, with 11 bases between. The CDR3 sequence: CASSQAGPTDTQYF. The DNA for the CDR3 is TGTGCCAGCAGCCAGGCGGGACCCACAGATACGCAGTATTTT.

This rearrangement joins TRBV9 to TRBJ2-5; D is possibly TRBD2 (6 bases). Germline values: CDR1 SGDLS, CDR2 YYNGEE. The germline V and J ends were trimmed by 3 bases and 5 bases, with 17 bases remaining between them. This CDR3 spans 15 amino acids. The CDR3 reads CASSGGGAFGETQYF. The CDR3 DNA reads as TGTGCCAGCAGCGGCGGAGGGGCATTTGGGGAGACCCAGTACTTC.

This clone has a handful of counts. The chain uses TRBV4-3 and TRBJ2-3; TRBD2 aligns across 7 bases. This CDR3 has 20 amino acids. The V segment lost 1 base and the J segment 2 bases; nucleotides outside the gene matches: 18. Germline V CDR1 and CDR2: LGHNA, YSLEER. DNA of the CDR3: TGCGCCAGCAGCCAAGGTCCCCTCCCGGGGGGTTTCCTGGACACAGATACGCAGTATTTT. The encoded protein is CASSQGPLPGGFLDTDTQYF.

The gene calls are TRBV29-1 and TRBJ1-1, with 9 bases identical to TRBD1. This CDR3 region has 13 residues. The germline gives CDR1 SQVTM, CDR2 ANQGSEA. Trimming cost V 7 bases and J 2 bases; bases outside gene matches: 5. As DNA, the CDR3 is TGCAGCGCCCGGGACAGGGTTAACACTGAAGCTTTCTTT. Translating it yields CSARDRVNTEAFF.

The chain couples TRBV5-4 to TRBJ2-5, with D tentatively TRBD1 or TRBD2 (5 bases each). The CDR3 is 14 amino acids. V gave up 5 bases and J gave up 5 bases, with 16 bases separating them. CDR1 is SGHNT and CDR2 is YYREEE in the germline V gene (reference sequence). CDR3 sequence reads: CASSPSRGRETQYF. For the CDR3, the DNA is TGTGCCAGCAGTCCCTCGAGGGGAAGGGAGACCCAGTACTTC.